The rows below give T cell receptor beta chains drawn from one sample of a study of a mutant IDH1 vaccine in newly diagnosed glioma. The data were produced by immunoSEQ multiplex PCR, yet TCRdb's version contains in-frame clones alone and is incomplete. Of tens of thousands of clones in the sample, 75% to 85% are singletons; the top ten hold roughly 8.2%. The specimen was PBMCs, collected from a glioma patient treated with radiotherapy, temozolomide or both. Every receptor here comes from a man in his forties or fifties with glioma. CDR3s include the opening cysteine and the closing phenylalanine or tryptophan. D genes are given only for firm matches. Clone size is stated in some rows and not others, as once, few, many or a class when expanded.

clone_size	j_call	d_call	v_call	cdr3_nt	cdr3_aa
NA	TRBJ2-2	NA	TRBV19	TGTGCCAGTAGGTACACCGGGGAGCTGTTTTTT	CASRYTGELFF
NA	TRBJ2-3	TRBD1	TRBV5-4	TGTGCCAGCAGCCCGGACAGGGGGTTGACAGATACGCAGTATTTT	CASSPDRGLTDTQYF
NA	TRBJ1-5	NA	TRBV9	TGTGCCAGCAGCGTAGGAGATCAGCCCCAGCATTTT	CASSVGDQPQHF
NA	TRBJ1-3	NA	TRBV5-4	TGTGCCAGCAGCACCACCGGGTTTACCTCTGGAAACACCATATATTTT	CASSTTGFTSGNTIYF
NA	TRBJ2-4	TRBD1	TRBV10-3	TGTGCCATCAGTGAGTCGAATTTTGGAGGACAGGGGGATAAAAACATTCAGTACTTC	CAISESNFGGQGDKNIQYF
NA	TRBJ2-3	NA	TRBV9	TGTGCCAGCAGCGTAGGGGGAAGCACAGATACGCAGTATTTT	CASSVGGSTDTQYF
NA	TRBJ2-1	NA	TRBV25-1	TGTGCCAGCAGTGTACAGTTAGGCCACAATGAGCAGTTCTTC	CASSVQLGHNEQFF
few	TRBJ1-2	TRBD1	TRBV29-1	TGCAGCGTCGGACAGGGGGCGAGGGGCTACACCTTC	CSVGQGARGYTF
few	TRBJ2-1	NA	TRBV5-8	TGTGCCAGCAGCTTTCTAGGCAATGAGCAGTTCTTC	CASSFLGNEQFF
NA	TRBJ1-6	NA	TRBV4-3	TGCGCCAGCAGCCAGGCTGTAAGCTCCTATAATTCACCCCTCCACTTT	CASSQAVSSYNSPLHF
NA	TRBJ1-3	NA	TRBV6-1	TGTGCCAGTTCCTCCGGGCCCGACTCTGGAAACACCATATATTTT	CASSSGPDSGNTIYF
NA	TRBJ1-2	NA	TRBV4-1	TGCGCCAGCAGCCACGGTGACAGGACCATCCTTAAGGGCTACACCTTC	CASSHGDRTILKGYTF
NA	TRBJ1-2	NA	TRBV6-1	TGTGCCAGCAGTGAAGAACCAGGAAAGAACTATGGCTACACCTTC	CASSEEPGKNYGYTF
NA	TRBJ1-2	TRBD1	TRBV5-4	TGTGCCAGCAGCTTAACAGGGGGCGTCGGTGGCTACACCTTC	CASSLTGGVGGYTF
NA	TRBJ2-6	NA	TRBV4-1	TGCGCCAGCAGCCAAGTGGATGGGGCCAACGTCCTGACTTTC	CASSQVDGANVLTF
NA	TRBJ2-1	TRBD1	TRBV6-5	TGTGCCAGCAGACAACAGGGGGGAAGGAATGAGCAGTTCTTC	CASRQQGGRNEQFF
NA	TRBJ2-5	TRBD1	TRBV7-9	TGTGCCAGCAGTCCTAGGACAGGGGCGCAAGAGACCCAGTACTTC	CASSPRTGAQETQYF
NA	TRBJ2-3	NA	TRBV9	TGTGCCAGCAGCGCCGACCTTGGGGGGGATACGCAGTATTTT	CASSADLGGDTQYF
NA	TRBJ1-5	NA	TRBV7-2	TGTGCCAGCAGCTTAGTAGGCGGGATGAATCAGCCCCAGCATTTT	CASSLVGGMNQPQHF
NA	TRBJ2-6	NA	TRBV6-4	TGTGCCAGCAGTGAAGAGGGACTGGGGCTTGGTGGGGCCAACGTCCTGACTTTC	CASSEEGLGLGGANVLTF
NA	TRBJ2-1	NA	TRBV19	TGTGCCAGTAGTCCCACAGGGAGCTCCTACAATGAGCAGTTCTTC	CASSPTGSSYNEQFF
NA	TRBJ2-2	NA	TRBV7-8	TGTGCCAGCAGCTTAATCCCCCGCACCGGGGAGCTGTTTTTT	CASSLIPRTGELFF
NA	TRBJ1-5	TRBD1	TRBV5-4	TGTGCCAGCAGCCTGGACAGGGGTCAGCCCCAGCATTTT	CASSLDRGQPQHF
NA	TRBJ1-2	NA	TRBV29-1	TGCAGCGTTGTGGTCACCCCCAACTATGGCTACACCTTC	CSVVVTPNYGYTF
once	TRBJ1-5	TRBD1	TRBV2	TGTGCCAGCAGCAGACAGGGCCCGGGGCAGCCCCAGCATTTT	CASSRQGPGQPQHF
NA	TRBJ1-2	NA	TRBV5-1	TGCGCCAGCAGCTTGGTGGGGACGGATGGCTACACCTTC	CASSLVGTDGYTF
NA	TRBJ1-5	NA	TRBV28	TGTGCCAGCAGTCCACAGGGAAGCAATCAGCCCCAGCATTTT	CASSPQGSNQPQHF
NA	TRBJ2-7	NA	TRBV30	TGTGCCGCCAGGACCCCGAGCTCCTACGAGCAGTACTTC	CAARTPSSYEQYF
NA	TRBJ2-1	NA	TRBV9	TGTGCCAGCAGCGTACTCAGCGGATCCTACAATGAGCAGTTCTTC	CASSVLSGSYNEQFF
NA	TRBJ1-1	NA	TRBV6-1	TGTGCCAGCAGTGAGAGGGTCACTGAAGCTTTCTTT	CASSERVTEAFF
NA	TRBJ1-3	NA	TRBV9	TGTGCCAGCAGCGTAGACAGCGGAAACACCATATATTTT	CASSVDSGNTIYF
NA	TRBJ2-7	NA	TRBV7-2	TGTGCCAGCAGTCCCGCCTACGAGCAGTACTTC	CASSPAYEQYF
NA	TRBJ2-7	NA	TRBV6-5	TGTGCCAGCACCAAGACAGACGGCTACGAGCAGTACTTC	CASTKTDGYEQYF
NA	TRBJ2-7	TRBD1	TRBV11-2	TGTGCCAGCAGCTTAGGACGGGACAGGGTCCACGAGCAGTACTTC	CASSLGRDRVHEQYF
NA	TRBJ1-2	TRBD1	TRBV6-4	TGTGCCAGCAGTGATCGCCGACAGGGAGGTCGCTACACCTTC	CASSDRRQGGRYTF
NA	TRBJ2-1	NA	TRBV5-4	TGTGCCAGCAGCTCGGCCGGGGGGCTCAATGAGCAGTTCTTC	CASSSAGGLNEQFF
NA	TRBJ1-1	NA	TRBV5-6	TGTGCCAGCAGCTTGACAGTGAACACTGAAGCTTTCTTT	CASSLTVNTEAFF
NA	TRBJ1-2	NA	TRBV27	TGTGCCAGCAGCCGAGGACAGAACTATGGCTACACCTTC	CASSRGQNYGYTF
NA	TRBJ2-3	NA	TRBV10-1	TGCGCCAGCAGTGTAGAACCCTCCAATACGCAGTATTTT	CASSVEPSNTQYF
NA	TRBJ2-5	TRBD2	TRBV9	TGTGCCAGCAGCGTGGGACTAGCGGAAGACACCCAGTACTTC	CASSVGLAEDTQYF
NA	TRBJ2-7	NA	TRBV5-4	TGTGCCAGCACCCGGAGGGACAGTAACGAGCAGTACTTC	CASTRRDSNEQYF
once	TRBJ2-7	TRBD1	TRBV6-5	TGTGCCAGCAGTTACTCGGGACAGGGGGCCTACGAGCAGTACTTC	CASSYSGQGAYEQYF
NA	TRBJ2-7	NA	TRBV29-1	TGCAGCGTTGACACAGGGAGCCACGAGCAGTACTTC	CSVDTGSHEQYF
NA	TRBJ1-3	NA	TRBV4-1	TGCGCCAGCAGCCAATATCTAGGGAATCCGTCTGGAAACACCATATATTTT	CASSQYLGNPSGNTIYF
few	TRBJ2-7	NA	TRBV4-1	TGCGCCAGCAGCCAAGAAAATGGTTACGAGCAGTACTTC	CASSQENGYEQYF
NA	TRBJ1-4	NA	TRBV15	TGTGCCACCAGCAGAGCCGGGGCACCAACTAATGAAAAACTGTTTTTT	CATSRAGAPTNEKLFF
NA	TRBJ1-2	TRBD1	TRBV4-1	TGCGCCAGCAGCCCGGACAGGGGCAACTATGGCTACACCTTC	CASSPDRGNYGYTF